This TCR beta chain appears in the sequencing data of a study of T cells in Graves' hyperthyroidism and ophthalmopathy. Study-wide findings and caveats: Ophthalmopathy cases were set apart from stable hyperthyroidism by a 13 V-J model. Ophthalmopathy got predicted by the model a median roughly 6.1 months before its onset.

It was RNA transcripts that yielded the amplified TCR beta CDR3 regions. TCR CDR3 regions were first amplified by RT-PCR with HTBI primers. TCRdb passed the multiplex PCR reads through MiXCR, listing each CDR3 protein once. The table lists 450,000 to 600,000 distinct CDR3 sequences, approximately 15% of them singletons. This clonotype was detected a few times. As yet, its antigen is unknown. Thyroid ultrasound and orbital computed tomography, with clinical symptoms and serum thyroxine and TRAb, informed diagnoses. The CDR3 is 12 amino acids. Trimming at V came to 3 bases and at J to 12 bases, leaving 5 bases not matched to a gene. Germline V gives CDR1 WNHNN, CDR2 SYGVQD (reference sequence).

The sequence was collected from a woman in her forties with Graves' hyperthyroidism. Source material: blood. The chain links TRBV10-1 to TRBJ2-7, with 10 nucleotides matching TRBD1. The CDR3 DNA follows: TGCGCCAGCAGTGACTCCGACAGGGGGCTGTACTTC. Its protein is CASSDSDRGLYF.